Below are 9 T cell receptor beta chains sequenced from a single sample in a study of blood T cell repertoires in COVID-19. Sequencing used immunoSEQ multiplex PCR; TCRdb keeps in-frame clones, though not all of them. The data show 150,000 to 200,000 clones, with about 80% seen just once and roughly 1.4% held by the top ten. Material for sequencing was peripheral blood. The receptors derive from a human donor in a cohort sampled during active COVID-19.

The CDR3 reads CASSSLNRGEQYF. Here the CDR3 DNA reads TGTGCCAGCAGTTCTCTAAACAGGGGCGAGCAGTACTTC. V and J are TRBV6-6 and TRBJ2-7; 7 nucleotides agree with TRBD1. This CDR3 contains 13 residues. J gave up 6 bases and V 4 bases, and 6 bases lay outside the gene matches. CDR1 and CDR2 (germline): MNHNY, SVGAGI (reference sequence).

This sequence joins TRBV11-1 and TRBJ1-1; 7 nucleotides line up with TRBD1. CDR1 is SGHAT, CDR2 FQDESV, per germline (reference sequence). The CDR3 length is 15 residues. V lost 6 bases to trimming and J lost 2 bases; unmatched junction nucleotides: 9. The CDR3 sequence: CASRHAGTANTEAFF. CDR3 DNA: TGTGCCAGCAGACACGCCGGGACAGCCAACACTGAAGCTTTCTTT.

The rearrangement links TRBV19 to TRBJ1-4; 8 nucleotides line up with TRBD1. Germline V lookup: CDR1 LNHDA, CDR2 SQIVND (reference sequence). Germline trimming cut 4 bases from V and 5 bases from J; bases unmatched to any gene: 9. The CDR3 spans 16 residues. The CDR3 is CASSTRKRQGNEKLFF. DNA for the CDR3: TGTGCCAGTAGTACCCGGAAGAGACAGGGGAATGAAAAACTGTTTTTT. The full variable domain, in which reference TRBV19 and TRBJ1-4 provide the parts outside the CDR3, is DGGITQSPKYLFRKEGQNVTLSCEQNLNHDAMYWYRQDPGQGLRLIYYSQIVNDFQKGDIAEGYSVSREKKESFPLTVTSAQKNPTAFYLCASSTRKRQGNEKLFFGSGTQLSVL.

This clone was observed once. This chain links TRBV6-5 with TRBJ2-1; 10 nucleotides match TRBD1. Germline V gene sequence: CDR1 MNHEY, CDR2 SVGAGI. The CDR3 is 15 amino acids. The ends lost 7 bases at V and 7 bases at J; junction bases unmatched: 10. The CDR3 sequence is CASKISGQGKNEQFF. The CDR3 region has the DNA TGTGCCAGCAAGATCTCGGGACAGGGGAAGAATGAGCAGTTCTTC.

The CDR3: CASSQLFSGRAAEQYF. CDR3 in DNA: TGTGCCAGCAGTCAACTATTTAGCGGGAGGGCCGCCGAGCAGTACTTC. This chain connects TRBV27 to TRBJ2-7; TRBD2 matches at 11 bases. The CDR3 is 16 amino acids. Germline-derived CDR1 and CDR2 are MNHEY and SMNVEV (reference sequence). V gave up 5 bases and J gave up 6 bases; unmatched junction bases: 12.

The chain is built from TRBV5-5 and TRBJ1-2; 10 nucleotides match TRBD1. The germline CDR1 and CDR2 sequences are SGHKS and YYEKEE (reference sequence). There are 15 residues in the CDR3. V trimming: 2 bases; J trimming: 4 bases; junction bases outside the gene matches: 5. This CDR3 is CASSFGQGEGYGYTF. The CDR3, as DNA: TGTGCCAGCAGCTTCGGACAGGGGGAGGGCTATGGCTACACCTTC. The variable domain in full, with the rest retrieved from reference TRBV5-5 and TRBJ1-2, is DAGVTQSPTHLIKTRGQQVTLRCSPISGHKSVSWYQQVLGQGPQFIFQYYEKEERGRGNFPDRFSARQFPNYSSELNVNALLLGDSALYLCASSFGQGEGYGYTFGSGTRLTVV.

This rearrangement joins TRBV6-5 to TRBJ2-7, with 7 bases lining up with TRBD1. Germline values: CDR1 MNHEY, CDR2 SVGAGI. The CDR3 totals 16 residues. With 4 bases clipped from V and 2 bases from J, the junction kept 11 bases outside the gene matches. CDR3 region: CASSSLRDRVTYEQYF. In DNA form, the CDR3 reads TGTGCCAGCAGTTCACTGCGAGACAGGGTAACCTACGAGCAGTACTTC.

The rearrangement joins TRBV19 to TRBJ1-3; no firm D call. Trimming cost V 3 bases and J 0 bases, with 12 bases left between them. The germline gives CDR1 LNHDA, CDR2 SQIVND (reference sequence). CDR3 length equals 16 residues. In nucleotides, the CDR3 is TGTGCCAGTAGTATCGGCGGGCGAGGCTCTGGAAACACCATATATTTT. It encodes CASSIGGRGSGNTIYF.

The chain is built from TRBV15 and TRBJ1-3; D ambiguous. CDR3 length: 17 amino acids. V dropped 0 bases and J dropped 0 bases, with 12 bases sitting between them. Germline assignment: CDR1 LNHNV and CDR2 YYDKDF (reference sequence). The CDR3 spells CATSRDGERPSGNTIYF. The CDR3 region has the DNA TGTGCCACCAGCAGAGATGGGGAGAGGCCCTCTGGAAACACCATATATTTT.